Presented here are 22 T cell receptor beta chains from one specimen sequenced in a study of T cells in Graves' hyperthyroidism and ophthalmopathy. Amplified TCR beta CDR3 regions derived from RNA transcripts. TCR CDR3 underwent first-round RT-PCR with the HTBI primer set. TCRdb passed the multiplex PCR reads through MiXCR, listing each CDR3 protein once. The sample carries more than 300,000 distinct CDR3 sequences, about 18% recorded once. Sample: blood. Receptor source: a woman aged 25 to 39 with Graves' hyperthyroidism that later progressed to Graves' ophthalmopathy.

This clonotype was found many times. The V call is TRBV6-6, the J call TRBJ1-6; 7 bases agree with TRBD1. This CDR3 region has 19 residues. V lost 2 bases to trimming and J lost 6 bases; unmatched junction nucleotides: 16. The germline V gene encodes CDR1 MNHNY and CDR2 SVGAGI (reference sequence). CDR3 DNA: TGTGCCAGCAGTTACACGTCATACTTCGAACAGGGGCTTAATTCACCCCTCCACTTT. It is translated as CASSYTSYFEQGLNSPLHF.

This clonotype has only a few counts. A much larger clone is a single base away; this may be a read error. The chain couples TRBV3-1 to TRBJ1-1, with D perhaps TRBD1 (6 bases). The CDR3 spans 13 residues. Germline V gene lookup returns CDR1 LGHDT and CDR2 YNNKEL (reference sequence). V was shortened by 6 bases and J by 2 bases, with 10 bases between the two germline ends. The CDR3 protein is CASRNRENTEAFF. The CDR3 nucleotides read TGTGCCAGCAGAAACAGGGAAAACACTGAAGCTTTCTTT.

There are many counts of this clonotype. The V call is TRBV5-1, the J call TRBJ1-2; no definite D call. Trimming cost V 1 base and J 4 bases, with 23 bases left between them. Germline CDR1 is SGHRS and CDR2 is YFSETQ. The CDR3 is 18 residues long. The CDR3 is CASSLSLEGARRFYGYTF. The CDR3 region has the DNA TGCGCCAGCAGCTTGTCTTTGGAGGGAGCCCGACGATTCTATGGCTACACCTTC.

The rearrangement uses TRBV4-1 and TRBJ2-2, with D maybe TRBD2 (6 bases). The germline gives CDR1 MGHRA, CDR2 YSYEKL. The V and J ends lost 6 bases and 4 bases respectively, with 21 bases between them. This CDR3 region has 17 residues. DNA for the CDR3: TGCGCCAGCAGTCGCCGGGCGGGGAGAGATTCCACCGGGGAGCTGTTTTTT. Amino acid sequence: CASSRRAGRDSTGELFF.

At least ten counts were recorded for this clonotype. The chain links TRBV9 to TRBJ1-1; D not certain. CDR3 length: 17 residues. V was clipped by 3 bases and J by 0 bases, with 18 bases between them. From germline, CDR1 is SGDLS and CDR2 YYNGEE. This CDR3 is CASSEEATLNLNTEAFF. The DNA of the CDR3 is TGTGCCAGCAGCGAGGAGGCTACGTTAAATCTGAACACTGAAGCTTTCTTT.

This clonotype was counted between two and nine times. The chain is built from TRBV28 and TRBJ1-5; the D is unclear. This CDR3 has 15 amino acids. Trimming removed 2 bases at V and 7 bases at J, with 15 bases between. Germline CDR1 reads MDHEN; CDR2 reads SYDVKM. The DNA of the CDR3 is TGTGCCAGCAGTTTAAGGTTAGGGTATAGGCAGCCCCAGCATTTT. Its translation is CASSLRLGYRQPQHF.

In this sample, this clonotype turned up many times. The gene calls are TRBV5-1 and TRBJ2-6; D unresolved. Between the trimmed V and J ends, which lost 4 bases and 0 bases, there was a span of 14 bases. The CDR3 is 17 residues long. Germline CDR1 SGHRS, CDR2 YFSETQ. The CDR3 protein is CASSAQTKSSGANVLTF. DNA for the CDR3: TGCGCCAGCAGCGCCCAAACGAAGAGCTCTGGGGCCAACGTCCTGACTTTC.

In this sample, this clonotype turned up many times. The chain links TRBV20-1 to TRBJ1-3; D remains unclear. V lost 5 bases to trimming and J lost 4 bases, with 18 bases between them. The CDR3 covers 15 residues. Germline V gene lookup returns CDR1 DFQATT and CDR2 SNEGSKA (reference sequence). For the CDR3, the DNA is TGCAGTGCTCCGTTGGGCGCGTTGGTCGGAAACACCATATATTTT. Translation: CSAPLGALVGNTIYF.

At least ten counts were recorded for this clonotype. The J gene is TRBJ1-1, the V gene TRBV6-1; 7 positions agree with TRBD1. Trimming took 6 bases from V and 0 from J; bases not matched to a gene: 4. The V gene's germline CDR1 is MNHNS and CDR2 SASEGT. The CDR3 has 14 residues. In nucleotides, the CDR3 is TGTGCCAGCAGAGGCAGGGGGATGAACACTGAAGCTTTCTTT. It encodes CASRGRGMNTEAFF.

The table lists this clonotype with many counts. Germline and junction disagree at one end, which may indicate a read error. The chain's CDR3 is CASSLATGPGGEKLLF. CDR3 in DNA: TGTGCCAGCAGCTTAGCGACAGGGCCGGGAGGTGAAAAACTGCTTTTT. This chain joins TRBV7-8 and TRBJ1-4; 7 nucleotides align to TRBD1. This CDR3 region has 16 residues. In germline, CDR1 is SGHVS, CDR2 FQNEAQ.

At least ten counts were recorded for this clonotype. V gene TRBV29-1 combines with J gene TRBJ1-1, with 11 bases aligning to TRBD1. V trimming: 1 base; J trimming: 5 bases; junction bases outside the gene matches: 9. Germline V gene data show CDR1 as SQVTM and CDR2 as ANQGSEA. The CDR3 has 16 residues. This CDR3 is CSVEAQDRGPLTEAFF. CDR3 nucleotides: TGCAGCGTTGAAGCACAGGACAGGGGGCCTTTGACTGAAGCTTTCTTT.

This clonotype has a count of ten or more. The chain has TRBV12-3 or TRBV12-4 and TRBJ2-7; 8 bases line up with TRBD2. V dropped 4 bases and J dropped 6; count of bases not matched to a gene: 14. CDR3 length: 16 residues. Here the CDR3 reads CASSSPRREAPSEQYF. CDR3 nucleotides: TGTGCCAGCAGTTCCCCTCGGCGGGAGGCCCCCAGCGAGCAGTACTTC.

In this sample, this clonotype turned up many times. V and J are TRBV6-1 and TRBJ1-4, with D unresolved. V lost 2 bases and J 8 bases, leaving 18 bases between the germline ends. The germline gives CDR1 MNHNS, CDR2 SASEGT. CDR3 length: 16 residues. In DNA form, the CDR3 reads TGTGCCAGCAGTGAATTCCGGGCCTCGGAGGACGAAAAACTGTTTTTT. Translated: CASSEFRASEDEKLFF.

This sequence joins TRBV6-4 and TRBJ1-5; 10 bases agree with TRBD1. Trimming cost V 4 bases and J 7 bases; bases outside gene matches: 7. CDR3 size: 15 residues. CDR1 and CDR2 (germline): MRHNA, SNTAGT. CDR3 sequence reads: CASSGGTGVPQPQHF. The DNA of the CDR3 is TGTGCCAGCAGTGGGGGGACAGGGGTACCCCAGCCCCAGCATTTT.

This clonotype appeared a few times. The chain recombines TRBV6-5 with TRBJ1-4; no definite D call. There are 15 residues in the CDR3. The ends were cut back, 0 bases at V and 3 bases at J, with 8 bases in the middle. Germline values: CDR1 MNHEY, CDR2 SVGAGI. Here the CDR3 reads CASSYSAGANEKLFF. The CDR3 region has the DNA TGTGCCAGCAGTTACTCGGCCGGAGCTAATGAAAAACTGTTTTTT.

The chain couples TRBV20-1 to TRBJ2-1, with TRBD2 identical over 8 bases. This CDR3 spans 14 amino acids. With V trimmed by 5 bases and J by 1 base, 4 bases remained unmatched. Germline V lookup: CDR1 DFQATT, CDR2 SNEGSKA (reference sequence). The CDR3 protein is CSALKRGSYNEQFF. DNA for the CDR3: TGCAGTGCTCTCAAGCGGGGGTCCTACAATGAGCAGTTCTTC.

The CDR3 sequence: CAWNDPSRLDTDTQYF. In DNA, the CDR3 is TGTGCCTGGAATGATCCCTCCCGGCTGGACACAGATACGCAGTATTTT. The chain has TRBV30 and TRBJ2-3; D remains ambiguous. The length of the CDR3 is 16 residues. In germline, CDR1 is GTSNPN, CDR2 SVGIG (reference sequence). Trimming pared 4 bases from V and 2 bases from J, leaving 19 bases between.

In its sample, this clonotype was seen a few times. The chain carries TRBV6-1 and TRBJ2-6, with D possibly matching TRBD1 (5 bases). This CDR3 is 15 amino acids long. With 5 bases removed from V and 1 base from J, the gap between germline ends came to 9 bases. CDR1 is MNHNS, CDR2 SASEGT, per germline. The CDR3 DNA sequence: TGTGCCAGCAGTCCTCAGGGATCTGGGGCCAACGTCCTGACTTTC. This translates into CASSPQGSGANVLTF.

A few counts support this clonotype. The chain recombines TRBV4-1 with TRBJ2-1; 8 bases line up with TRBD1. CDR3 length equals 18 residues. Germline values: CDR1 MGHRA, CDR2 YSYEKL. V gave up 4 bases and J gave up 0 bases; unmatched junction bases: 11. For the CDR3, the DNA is TGCGCCAGCAGCCCTTTGGGCAGGACAGGGACCTCCTACAATGAGCAGTTCTTC. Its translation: CASSPLGRTGTSYNEQFF.

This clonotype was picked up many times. The CDR3 reads CASSQGTLEAFF. CDR3 nucleotide sequence: TGTGCCAGCAGCCAAGGGACCCTTGAAGCTTTCTTT. The chain combines TRBV3-1 with TRBJ1-1; D ambiguous. CDR1 and CDR2 from the germline V gene are LGHDT and YNNKEL (reference sequence). This CDR3 spans 12 amino acids. V lost 1 base and J 7 bases, leaving 7 bases between the germline ends. The full variable domain, rest sourced from reference TRBV3-1 and TRBJ1-1, is DTAVSQTPKYLVTQMGNDKSIKCEQNLGHDTMYWYKQDSKKFLKIMFSYNNKELIINETVPNRFSPKSPDKAHLNLHINSLELGDSAVYFCASSQGTLEAFFGQGTRLTVV.

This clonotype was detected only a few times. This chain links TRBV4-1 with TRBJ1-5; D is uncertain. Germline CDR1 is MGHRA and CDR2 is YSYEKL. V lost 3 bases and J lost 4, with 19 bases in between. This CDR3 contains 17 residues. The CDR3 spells CASSHRENERENQPQHF. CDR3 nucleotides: TGCGCCAGCAGCCACCGGGAGAATGAGCGGGAGAATCAGCCCCAGCATTTT.

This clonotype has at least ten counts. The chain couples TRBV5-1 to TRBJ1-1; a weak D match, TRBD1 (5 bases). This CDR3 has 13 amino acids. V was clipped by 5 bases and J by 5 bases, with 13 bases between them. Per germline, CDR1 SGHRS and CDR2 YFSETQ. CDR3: CASRPPGVTEAFF. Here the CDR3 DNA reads TGCGCCAGCAGACCCCCGGGGGTTACTGAAGCTTTCTTT.